This T cell receptor (beta chain) came from a study of blood T cell repertoires in COVID-19. This CDR3 has 14 amino acids. Germline V CDR1 and CDR2: MNHNS, SASEGT. Concerning this clone: One junction end does not reproduce the germline sequence, and a read error may be involved.

Using immunoSEQ multiplex PCR, the repertoire was profiled, and TCRdb retains in-frame clones only, with some absent. In the table there are around 300,000 clones, approximately 89% of which are singletons. This TCR was sampled from a young woman with COVID-19, enrolled during active disease. The specimen sequenced was peripheral blood. V gene TRBV6-1 combines with J gene TRBJ2-7; D perhaps matches TRBD1 (5 bases). Written as DNA, the CDR3 is TGTGCCAGCAGTGAAGACCATTTAGGGGCAGGGCTTAGCTTC. Its protein is CASSEDHLGAGLSF.